This T cell receptor beta chain was recovered during a study of CD8 T cells in ankylosing spondylitis. General study findings and limits: Matched synovial fluid from ankylosing spondylitis patients was reported to be enriched for disease-linked clones. As for the disease-linked clones, they showed a CD8+ phenotype and occurred at relatively low frequencies in peripheral blood.

Trimming took off 2 bases at V and 0 bases at J, with 14 bases between the two ends. Germline lookup yields CDR1 LGHDT and CDR2 YNNKEL (reference sequence). The CDR3 extends over 17 amino acids. Concerning this clonotype: Its antigen remains unknown.

The TCR beta libraries were generated through quantitative 5'-RACE incorporating molecular barcodes. TCRdb processed the 5' RACE reads anew with MiXCR; each CDR3 protein has one entry. The table includes approximately 140,000 distinct CDR3 sequences, about 42% detected once. This chain joins TRBV3-1 and TRBJ2-1; D remains ambiguous. The sequenced sample consisted of synovial fluid, either unsorted or a sorted T cell fraction (not recorded which). This clonotype was obtained from a male donor with ankylosing spondylitis. CDR3 sequence (DNA): TGTGCCAGCAGCCAAAGTCGGGCTCTGAGCTCCTACAATGAGCAGTTCTTC. Translation: CASSQSRALSSYNEQFF.